This record covers a single TCR beta chain. Generated by immunoSEQ multiplex PCR, the TCRdb table keeps only in-frame clones and is missing some. This sample has a few hundred thousand clones, with more than 75% found just once. Grouping used clinical history reported by participants in a survey and questionnaire. CDR1 and CDR2 (germline): MNHNY, SVGAGI (reference sequence). The CDR3 contains 12 residues. Trimming took 11 bases from V and 3 from J, leaving 11 bases between them. These data originate in a study of blood T cell repertoires in COVID-19. Overall study context: T cells, B-cell-depleted T cells, or PBMCs provided the cDNA or gDNA that served as material.

This TCR was sampled from a woman aged 45-59 years who had been exposed to COVID-19. The sample consisted of PBMCs or T cells enriched from blood (not recorded which). The chain couples TRBV6-6 to TRBJ1-3, with D perhaps TRBD1 (5 bases). CDR3 loop: CAHAQVGNTIYF. Written as DNA, the CDR3 is TGTGCCCACGCACAGGTTGGAAACACCATATATTTT.